The clone carrying this T cell receptor beta chain was counted ten times or more. This sample was taken from a study of T cells in Graves' hyperthyroidism and ophthalmopathy. Patients aged 18 to 65 had newly diagnosed hyperthyroidism that had lasted under 2 months. There were TCR beta CDR3 regions amplified from RNA transcripts. The HTBI set primed first-round TCR CDR3 RT-PCR. TCRdb fed the multiplex PCR reads into MiXCR, producing one record per CDR3 protein. The table lists a few hundred thousand distinct CDR3 sequences, approximately 44% of them singletons. The specimen was peripheral blood or thyroid tissue (not recorded which). The source is a woman aged 18-29 years with Graves' hyperthyroidism.

DNA of the CDR3: TGTGCCAGCAGTCCGACAGGGGGCACCTACGAGCAGTACTTC. Translation gives CASSPTGGTYEQYF. V is TRBV2 and J is TRBJ2-7; TRBD1 matches 10 bases. The germline V gene encodes CDR1 SNHLY and CDR2 FYNNEI. The CDR3 totals 14 residues. Trimming cost V 5 bases and J 2 bases; bases outside gene matches: 3. Combining the CDR3 with reference TRBV2 and TRBJ2-7 gives the whole variable domain EPEVTQTPSHQVTQMGQEVILRCVPISNHLYFYWYRQILGQKVEFLVSFYNNEISEKSEIFDDQFSVERPDGSNFTLKIRSTKLEDSAMYFCASSPTGGTYEQYFGPGTRLTVT.